Each of the 28 T cell receptor beta chains below was sequenced from the same sample in a study of identical twins' blood T cells (dated by TCRdb to the early 2010s). Receptor libraries were prepared by 5' RACE. TCRdb records Illumina Genome Analyzer IIx as the sequencer. TCRdb reprocessing: public reads trimmed at Q25 with fastp, clones called with MiXCR, in-frame beta chains kept. Each record represents a unique CDR3 protein, reported with the most common genes and DNA among its rows. This sample holds hundreds of thousands of distinct CDR3 sequences; roughly 28% were observed only once. The ten largest clones add up to around 5.6% of the sample. The sequenced sample was PBMCs. Receptors originate from a woman aged 18 to 50 in good health.

J is TRBJ1-4 and V is TRBV5-1; perhaps TRBD1 as D (6 bases). This CDR3 has 15 residues. V gave up 4 bases and J gave up 0 bases, with 10 bases separating them. Germline CDR1 and CDR2: SGHRS and YFSETQ. The CDR3 region is CASSRGQSTNEKLFF. CDR3 bases: TGCGCCAGCAGCAGAGGACAGTCAACTAATGAAAAACTGTTTTTT.

A note on this clonotype: A single base separates this from a much larger clone, so it may be a read error. This chain joins TRBV10-3 and TRBJ2-3; 7 bases match TRBD2. V lost 10 bases to trimming and J lost 1 base; unmatched junction nucleotides: 11. Germline loops: CDR1 ENHRY, CDR2 SYGVKD. This CDR3 has 15 amino acids. CDR3 in DNA: TGTGCCACGCTTCTATCGGGAGGTGGCACAGATACGCAGTATTTT. Residues: CATLLSGGGTDTQYF.

This clonotype was seen more than once but under ten times. CDR3 DNA sequence: TGTGCCAGCAGGCCAAGAGGGAGAATGAGTATTGAAGCTTTCTTT. Protein product: CASRPRGRMSIEAFF. The chain carries TRBV27 and TRBJ1-1; D unclear. This CDR3 region has 15 residues. V was trimmed by 6 bases and J by 7 bases, leaving 21 bases between them. In germline, CDR1 is MNHEY, CDR2 SMNVEV (reference sequence).

As to this clonotype: A much larger clone lies one base from this, so it may be a read error. V and J are TRBV12-3 or TRBV12-4 and TRBJ1-1; D remains ambiguous. The CDR3 totals 13 residues. CDR3 DNA sequence: TGTGCCGGCAGTTCGTCCAGCAACACTGAAGCTTTCTTT. It is translated as CAGSSSSNTEAFF.

This rearrangement joins TRBV7-9 to TRBJ1-4; D remains ambiguous. The germline V gene encodes CDR1 SEHNR and CDR2 FQNEAQ (reference sequence). The ends were cut back, 0 bases at V and 3 bases at J, with 8 bases in the middle. This CDR3 spans 15 amino acids. The CDR3 loop is CASSLAAGSNEKLFF. Here the CDR3 DNA reads TGTGCCAGCAGCTTAGCGGCAGGTTCTAATGAAAAACTGTTTTTT.

The V call is TRBV6-6, the J call TRBJ1-1, with D tentatively TRBD1 (6 bases). The CDR3 is made up of 11 amino acids. Germline-derived CDR1 and CDR2 are MNHNY and SVGAGI (reference sequence). V shed 9 bases and J shed 4 bases, with 9 bases lying between them. In nucleotides, the CDR3 is TGTGCCAGTCAGGGGTCCACTGAAGCTTTCTTT. Its protein product is CASQGSTEAFF.

J is TRBJ1-1 and V is TRBV7-2; TRBD1 might be the D (6 bases). Germline V CDR1 and CDR2: SGHTA, FQGNSA. With 5 bases removed from V and 10 bases from J, the gap between germline ends came to 14 bases. CDR3 length: 12 amino acids. CDR3 nucleotide sequence: TGTGCCAGCAGCGTCAGGGGCATAAGAGCTTTCTTT. Encoded protein: CASSVRGIRAFF.

This clonotype came up a few times. The chain joins TRBV12-3 or TRBV12-4 to TRBJ1-4; TRBD1 might be the D (5 bases). V was pared by 4 bases and J by 7 bases, with 13 bases between. The CDR3 has 14 amino acids. CDR3 nucleotides: TGTGCCAGCAGTTCCCGACAAGGGGTTGAAAAACTGTTTTTT. Amino acid sequence: CASSSRQGVEKLFF.

In its sample, this clonotype was seen a few times. CDR3 residues: CATLLGTSGSDEQFF. The CDR3 bases are TGTGCCACTCTCTTGGGGACTAGCGGGAGTGATGAGCAGTTCTTC. This sequence joins TRBV10-3 and TRBJ2-1; 14 bases match TRBD2. This CDR3 region has 15 residues. J lost 8 bases, V lost 10 bases, and 10 bases had no gene match. The V gene's germline CDR1 is ENHRY and CDR2 SYGVKD.

The chain uses TRBV7-2 and TRBJ1-2, with D unclear. This CDR3 comprises 12 residues. V was clipped by 7 bases and J by 1 base, with 7 bases between them. The germline V gene has CDR1 SGHTA and CDR2 FQGNSA. This CDR3 is CASTSINYGYTF. DNA for the CDR3: TGTGCCAGCACCTCAATTAACTATGGCTACACCTTC.

The V call is TRBV30, the J call TRBJ2-3; D is possibly TRBD2 (5 bases). Germline values: CDR1 GTSNPN, CDR2 SVGIG (reference sequence). This CDR3 comprises 13 residues. V was trimmed by 0 bases and J by 4 bases, leaving 8 bases between them. CDR3 nucleotides: TGTGCCTGGAGTGTGAGGGTTTCAGATACGCAGTATTTT. This translates into CAWSVRVSDTQYF.

The table lists this clonotype with many counts. J is TRBJ2-2 and V is TRBV11-2, with D uncertain. V lost 7 bases and J 3 bases, leaving 12 bases between the germline ends. Germline V CDR1 and CDR2: SGHAT, FQNNGV. This CDR3 comprises 14 residues. CDR3 in amino acids: CASTLSAHTGELFF. CDR3 in DNA: TGTGCCAGCACCCTGAGCGCGCACACCGGGGAGCTGTTTTTT.

V is TRBV7-3 and J is TRBJ2-1; D gene ambiguous. The CDR3 contains 14 residues. Germline V gene sequence: CDR1 SGHTA, CDR2 FQGTGA. Deletions cut 2 bases from V and 6 bases from J, with 11 bases between. CDR3 DNA: TGTGCCAGCAGCTTACTCGGCCAGTTCAATGAGCAGTTCTTC. Its translation: CASSLLGQFNEQFF.

This clonotype was counted only a few times. The chain employs TRBV5-6 and TRBJ2-7; 9 nucleotides line up with TRBD2. CDR3 length equals 15 residues. Germline lookup yields CDR1 SGHDT and CDR2 YYEEEE. The V segment lost 1 base and the J segment 3 bases; nucleotides outside the gene matches: 5. Written as DNA, the CDR3 is TGTGCCAGCAGCTTGAAACCACTAGCGGGCTACGAGCAGTACTTC. It is translated as CASSLKPLAGYEQYF.

Turning to this clonotype: This CDR3 fails to terminate in the conserved phenylalanine or tryptophan, so it likely reflects a read error. CDR3 in amino acids: CASRLHGGTSTGELFL. The CDR3 DNA is TGTGCCAGCAGGCTCCACGGGGGCACTAGCACCGGGGAGCTGTTTCTT. V usage is TRBV3-1 and J usage is TRBJ2-2; D is tentatively TRBD1 or TRBD2 (6 bases each). Germline CDR1 is LGHDT and CDR2 is YNNKEL (reference sequence). CDR3 length equals 16 residues. Trimming pared 6 bases from V and 4 bases from J, leaving 18 bases between.

This chain connects TRBV6-5 to TRBJ1-5, with D hard to call. CDR1 and CDR2 from the germline V gene are MNHEY and SVGAGI. V was trimmed by 6 bases and J by 5 bases, leaving 11 bases between them. This CDR3 comprises 13 residues. The CDR3 DNA reads TGTGCCAGCAGCCGTGTAGGGTATCAGCCCCAGCATTTT. It yields the protein CASSRVGYQPQHF.

In nucleotides, the CDR3 is TGCGCCAGCAGCAGAGGACAGGAATATGATACGCAGTATTTT. This codes for CASSRGQEYDTQYF. The chain uses TRBV5-1 and TRBJ2-3; 7 bases line up with TRBD1. This CDR3 has 14 residues. Germline CDR1 reads SGHRS; CDR2 reads YFSETQ. The V segment lost 4 bases and the J segment 6 bases; nucleotides outside the gene matches: 8.

In the case of this clonotype: A read error may be the cause here, since a much bigger clone is one base away. CDR3 sequence (DNA): TGTGCCAGCAGTGCCCAGAACACTGAACCTTTCTTT. This encodes CASSAQNTEPFF. The chain couples TRBV2 to TRBJ1-1; D gene unclear. The germline CDR1 and CDR2 sequences are SNHLY and FYNNEI. This CDR3 has 12 amino acids.

This clonotype was counted many times. This chain links TRBV3-1 with TRBJ1-4, with TRBD1 identical over 9 bases. With 8 bases clipped from V and 4 bases from J, the junction kept 2 bases outside the gene matches. The CDR3 runs to 13 residues. In germline, CDR1 is LGHDT, CDR2 YNNKEL (reference sequence). The CDR3: CASGTGINEKLFF. The DNA for the CDR3 is TGTGCCAGCGGGACAGGGATTAATGAAAAACTGTTTTTT.

This clonotype was recorded many times. CDR3 protein: CSARVNYPEAFF. DNA for the CDR3: TGCAGTGCTAGGGTCAATTACCCTGAAGCTTTCTTT. The rearrangement joins TRBV20-1 to TRBJ1-1; unclear D gene. Deletions cut 3 bases from V and 6 bases from J, with 11 bases between. The CDR3 is made up of 12 amino acids. Per germline, CDR1 DFQATT and CDR2 SNEGSKA (reference sequence).

Only a few counts were recorded for this clonotype. The chain links TRBV2 to TRBJ1-5; 7 bases agree with TRBD1. Trimming cost V 1 base and J 6 bases; bases outside gene matches: 6. The CDR3 length is 15 residues. Germline CDR1 and CDR2: SNHLY and FYNNEI. The CDR3 loop reads CASSEEGAGGQPQHF. CDR3 bases: TGTGCCAGCAGTGAAGAGGGGGCGGGCGGTCAGCCCCAGCATTTT.

The chain recombines TRBV12-3 or TRBV12-4 with TRBJ2-2, with TRBD1 identical over 8 bases. V gave up 2 bases and J gave up 5 bases; unmatched junction bases: 13. This CDR3 comprises 18 residues. The CDR3: CASSLRPGTGRSTGELFF. The DNA for the CDR3 is TGTGCCAGCAGTTTACGTCCCGGGACAGGAAGGTCTACCGGGGAGCTGTTTTTT.

Only a few counts were recorded for this clonotype. This chain uses TRBV12-3 or TRBV12-4 with TRBJ1-5, with unresolved D. V lost 6 bases to trimming and J lost 7 bases, with 10 bases between them. The CDR3 runs 12 residues. CDR3 sequence: CASSVLSQPQHF. Written as DNA, the CDR3 is TGTGCCAGCAGCGTCCTTAGCCAGCCCCAGCATTTT.

The V gene is TRBV19, the J gene TRBJ1-5, with D possibly being TRBD1 (6 bases). The CDR3 runs to 15 residues. The ends were cut back, 5 bases at V and 2 bases at J, with 13 bases in the middle. CDR1 is LNHDA and CDR2 is SQIVND in the germline V gene (reference sequence). The CDR3 region has the DNA TGTGCCAGTAGTTTACAGGGAGGGGGCAATCAGCCCCAGCATTTT. Encoded protein: CASSLQGGGNQPQHF.

This clonotype has just one count. The V call is TRBV2, the J call TRBJ1-1; D is unclear. The germline V and J ends were trimmed by 6 bases and 5 bases, with 7 bases remaining between them. Looked up from germline, CDR1 is SNHLY and CDR2 is FYNNEI. The CDR3 is 11 residues long. Here the CDR3 reads CASRGWTEAFF. CDR3 coding DNA: TGTGCCAGCAGGGGATGGACTGAAGCTTTCTTT.

The chain recombines TRBV19 with TRBJ1-5; 7 positions match TRBD1. The CDR3 consists of 15 residues. Germline lookup yields CDR1 LNHDA and CDR2 SQIVND (reference sequence). The J segment lost 4 bases and the V segment lost 5 bases, leaving 8 bases of the junction unmatched. The CDR3 coding sequence is TGTGCCAGTAGTCAGATGGGACAGACTAATCAGCCCCAGCATTTT. It codes for CASSQMGQTNQPQHF.

In its sample, this clonotype was seen many times. The chain employs TRBV4-1 and TRBJ1-6, with 7 bases lining up with TRBD1. Trimming cost V 4 bases and J 6 bases; bases outside gene matches: 3. The CDR3 is 14 residues long. Germline V gene lookup returns CDR1 MGHRA and CDR2 YSYEKL. CDR3 amino acids: CASSLRGLNSPLHF. The CDR3 region has the DNA TGCGCCAGCAGCCTAAGGGGGCTTAATTCACCCCTCCACTTT.

The CDR3: CASGLVGQGVNQPQHF. The CDR3 DNA is TGTGCTAGTGGTTTGGTAGGACAGGGCGTGAATCAGCCCCAGCATTTT. The V and J genes are TRBV12-5 and TRBJ1-5, with 8 bases identical to TRBD1. Per the germline V gene, CDR1 is LGHNT and CDR2 is FRNRAP. The CDR3 is made up of 16 amino acids. V dropped 0 bases and J dropped 4; count of bases not matched to a gene: 5. Based on the CDR3 plus reference TRBV12-5 and TRBJ1-5, the full variable domain is DARVTQTPRHKVTEMGQEVTMRCQPILGHNTVFWYRQTMMQGLELLAYFRNRAPLDDSGMPKDRFSAEMPDATLATLKIQPSEPRDSAVYFCASGLVGQGVNQPQHFGDGTRLSIL.